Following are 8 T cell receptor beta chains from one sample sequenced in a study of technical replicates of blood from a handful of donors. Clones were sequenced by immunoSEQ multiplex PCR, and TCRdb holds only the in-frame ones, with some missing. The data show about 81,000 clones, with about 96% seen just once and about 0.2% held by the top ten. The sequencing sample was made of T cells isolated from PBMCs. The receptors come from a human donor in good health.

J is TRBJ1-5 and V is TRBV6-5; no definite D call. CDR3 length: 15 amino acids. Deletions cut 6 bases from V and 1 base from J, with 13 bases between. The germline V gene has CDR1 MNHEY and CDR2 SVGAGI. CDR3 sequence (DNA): TGTGCCAGCAGATTGGAGGCAGGAAGCAATCAGCCCCAGCATTTT. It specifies CASRLEAGSNQPQHF.

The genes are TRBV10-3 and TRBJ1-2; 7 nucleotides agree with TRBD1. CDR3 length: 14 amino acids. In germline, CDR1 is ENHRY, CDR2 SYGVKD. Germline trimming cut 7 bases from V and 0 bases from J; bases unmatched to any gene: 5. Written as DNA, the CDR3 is TGTGCCATCAAAGGACAGGAATCTAACTATGGCTACACCTTC. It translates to CAIKGQESNYGYTF.

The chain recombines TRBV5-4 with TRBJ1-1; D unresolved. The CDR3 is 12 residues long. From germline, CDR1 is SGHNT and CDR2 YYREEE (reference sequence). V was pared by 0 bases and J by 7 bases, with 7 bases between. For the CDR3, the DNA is TGTGCCAGCAGCTTGGAGCAAAATGAAGCTTTCTTT. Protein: CASSLEQNEAFF.

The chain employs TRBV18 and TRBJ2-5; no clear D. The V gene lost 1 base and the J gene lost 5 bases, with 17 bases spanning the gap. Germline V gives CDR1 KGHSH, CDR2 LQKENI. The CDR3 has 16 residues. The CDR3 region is CASSPLLTSEVETQYF. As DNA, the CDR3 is TGTGCCAGCTCACCACTGCTTACCAGCGAGGTGGAGACCCAGTACTTC.

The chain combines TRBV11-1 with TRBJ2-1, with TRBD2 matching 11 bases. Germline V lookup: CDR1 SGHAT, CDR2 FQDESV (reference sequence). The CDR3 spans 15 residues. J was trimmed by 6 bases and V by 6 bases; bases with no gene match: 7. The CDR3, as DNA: TGTGCCAGCAGTAAGACTAGCGGGACCTCCAATGAGCAGTTCTTC. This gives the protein CASSKTSGTSNEQFF.

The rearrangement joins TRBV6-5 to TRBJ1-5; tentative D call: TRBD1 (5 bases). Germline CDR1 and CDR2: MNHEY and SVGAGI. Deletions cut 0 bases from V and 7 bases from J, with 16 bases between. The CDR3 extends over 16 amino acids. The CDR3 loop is CASSYSQAGQGQPQHF. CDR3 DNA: TGTGCCAGCAGTTACTCTCAGGCAGGGCAGGGCCAGCCCCAGCATTTT.

In nucleotides, the CDR3 is TGCGCCAGCAGCCAAGCGGAGCTCCCACTAGCCAAAAACATTCAGTACTTC. It codes for CASSQAELPLAKNIQYF. The V gene is TRBV4-1, the J gene TRBJ2-4; no clear D gene. Trimming shortened V by 1 base and J by 0 bases, and 13 bases separated the two germline ends. Germline V gene lookup returns CDR1 MGHRA and CDR2 YSYEKL. The CDR3 covers 17 residues.

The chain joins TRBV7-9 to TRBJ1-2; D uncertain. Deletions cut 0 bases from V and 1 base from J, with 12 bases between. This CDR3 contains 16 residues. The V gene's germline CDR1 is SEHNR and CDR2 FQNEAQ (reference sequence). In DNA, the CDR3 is TGTGCCAGCAGCTTAGCCCGAGACAAGCTTAACTATGGCTACACCTTC. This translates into CASSLARDKLNYGYTF. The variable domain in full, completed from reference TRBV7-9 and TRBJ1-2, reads DTGVSQNPRHKITKRGQNVTFRCDPISEHNRLYWYRQTLGQGPEFLTYFQNEAQLEKSRLLSDRFSAERPKGSFSTLEIQRTEQGDSAMYLCASSLARDKLNYGYTFGSGTRLTVV.